Listed below are T cell receptor beta chains from one sample, sequenced in a study of cytomegalovirus exposure and HLA in healthy donors. The assay was immunoSEQ multiplex PCR, and TCRdb's table has in-frame clones only and misses some. The sample lists under 200,000 clones; more than 80% were seen once. The sample consisted of PBMCs. The source of these receptors is a woman aged 45-59 years in good health and CMV-seronegative. Both conserved end residues are part of each CDR3. The D gene is left open where the match is weak. Part of the rows lack a size; the others show once, few, many or a class for expanded clones.

j_gene	v_gene	d_gene	abundance	CDR3aa	CDR3nt
TRBJ1-5	TRBV9	NA	NA	CASSPRGGGQPQHF	TGTGCCAGCAGCCCACGCGGCGGAGGTCAGCCCCAGCATTTT
TRBJ2-7	TRBV6-1	NA	NA	CASSVRQGIIYEQYF	TGTGCCAGCAGTGTCCGGCAGGGGATAATCTACGAGCAGTACTTC
TRBJ2-1	TRBV12-5	NA	NA	CASAPPSYFRGFF	TGTGCTAGTGCCCCCCCCTCTTACTTTCGAGGGTTCTTC
TRBJ2-1	TRBV6-1	TRBD2	NA	CASSAGLAASYNEQFF	TGTGCCAGCAGTGCTGGACTAGCGGCATCCTACAATGAGCAGTTCTTC
TRBJ2-1	TRBV19	NA	NA	CASSIETSSYNEQFF	TGTGCCAGTAGTATAGAAACCAGCTCCTACAATGAGCAGTTCTTC
TRBJ2-1	TRBV7-9	TRBD1	NA	CASSTRGGGPYNEQFF	TGTGCCAGCAGCACCAGAGGGGGCGGCCCGTACAATGAGCAGTTCTTC
TRBJ1-1	TRBV9	NA	NA	CASSAQVSNTEAFF	TGTGCCAGCAGCGCCCAAGTTAGTAACACTGAAGCTTTCTTT
TRBJ2-5	TRBV11-3	TRBD1	NA	CASSLGQGKETQYF	TGTGCCAGCAGCTTGGGACAGGGGAAAGAGACCCAGTACTTC
TRBJ2-2	TRBV7-2	NA	NA	CAGGTDITGELFF	TGTGCCGGCGGTACCGATATAACCGGGGAGCTGTTTTTT
TRBJ1-4	TRBV28	NA	NA	CASSLFSSNEKLFF	TGTGCCAGCAGTTTATTCAGTTCTAATGAAAAACTGTTTTTT
TRBJ2-3	TRBV11-3	NA	NA	CASSPGGGSTDTQYF	TGTGCCAGCAGCCCCGGGGGTGGCTCCACAGATACGCAGTATTTT
TRBJ2-2	TRBV9	TRBD2	NA	CASSPRLAGGNTGELFF	TGTGCCAGCAGCCCACGACTAGCGGGAGGGAACACCGGGGAGCTGTTTTTT
TRBJ2-7	TRBV4-3	NA	NA	CASSQDPGDGEQYF	TGCGCCAGCAGCCAAGACCCGGGTGATGGCGAGCAGTACTTC
TRBJ1-2	TRBV27	TRBD1	NA	CASSPDRGLGDGYTF	TGTGCCAGCAGTCCAGACAGGGGGTTAGGGGATGGCTACACCTTC
TRBJ2-1	TRBV7-4	TRBD1	NA	CANRTGAAIQFF	TGTGCCAACCGGACAGGGGCCGCGATACAGTTCTTC
TRBJ2-1	TRBV7-9	TRBD1	NA	CASSRTGTYNEQFF	TGTGCCAGCAGCCGGACAGGGACCTACAATGAGCAGTTCTTC
TRBJ1-2	TRBV5-6	NA	NA	CASSLGLLPGYTF	TGTGCCAGCAGCCTCGGACTCCTGCCGGGCTACACCTTC
TRBJ2-7	TRBV7-2	TRBD1	once	CASSRAPGQGSWEQYF	TGTGCCAGCAGCCGGGCGCCGGGACAGGGATCGTGGGAGCAGTACTTC
TRBJ2-7	TRBV5-1	NA	once	CASSEGKSHEQYF	TGCGCCAGCAGCGAGGGCAAAAGCCACGAGCAGTACTTC
TRBJ1-4	TRBV13	NA	once	CASTMGGPSLNEKLFF	TGTGCCAGCACCATGGGGGGGCCCTCCCTTAATGAAAAACTGTTTTTT
TRBJ1-2	TRBV9	NA	NA	CASSLDRANYGYTF	TGTGCCAGCAGTCTGGACAGAGCTAACTATGGCTACACCTTC
TRBJ1-6	TRBV7-2	TRBD1	NA	CASSYLDRVENSPLHF	TGTGCCAGCAGCTACCTAGACAGGGTAGAAAATTCACCCCTCCACTTT
TRBJ2-3	TRBV15	NA	NA	CATSRILSGVGNTQYF	TGTGCCACCAGCAGAATACTATCGGGGGTTGGTAATACGCAGTATTTT
TRBJ2-1	TRBV4-2	TRBD2	medium-sized	CASSQDRGSSYNEQFF	TGTGCCAGCAGCCAAGATCGCGGGAGCTCCTACAATGAGCAGTTCTTC
TRBJ2-2	TRBV11-2	TRBD2	NA	CASSLDASGVIDTGELFF	TGTGCCAGCAGCTTAGACGCTAGCGGGGTAATCGACACCGGGGAGCTGTTTTTT
TRBJ1-1	TRBV5-1	NA	NA	CASSLSGRVDTEAFF	TGCGCCAGCAGCTTGTCAGGGCGAGTGGACACTGAAGCTTTCTTT
TRBJ1-1	TRBV7-9	TRBD1	few	CASSSWTGNGEAFF	TGTGCCAGCAGCTCCTGGACAGGAAACGGTGAAGCTTTCTTT
TRBJ1-2	TRBV5-4	NA	NA	CASSPFGGDPYGYTF	TGTGCCAGCAGCCCTTTTGGGGGGGACCCCTATGGCTACACCTTC
TRBJ1-1	TRBV19	TRBD1	NA	CASSKKETGRTEAFF	TGTGCCAGTAGTAAGAAAGAGACAGGGAGGACTGAAGCTTTCTTT
TRBJ2-7	TRBV29-1	NA	once	CSVSISYEQYF	TGCAGCGTTAGCATCTCCTACGAGCAGTACTTC
TRBJ1-6	TRBV27	NA	NA	CASSLGAPASLHF	TGTGCCAGCAGTTTGGGGGCCCCGGCCTCCCTCCACTTT
TRBJ2-7	TRBV13	TRBD2	once	CASSPYGTPGLAGGSDEQYF	TGTGCCAGCAGCCCTTACGGGACTCCGGGACTAGCGGGGGGCTCCGACGAGCAGTACTTC
TRBJ2-3	TRBV30	TRBD2	NA	CAWRLAGAGDTQYF	TGTGCCTGGAGACTAGCGGGAGCTGGAGATACGCAGTATTTT
TRBJ1-1	TRBV7-2	NA	few	CASSYSWNTEAFF	TGTGCCAGCAGCTACAGCTGGAACACTGAAGCTTTCTTT
TRBJ2-1	TRBV5-1	TRBD1	NA	CASSSGQGYYNEQFF	TGCGCCAGCAGCTCCGGACAGGGTTATTACAATGAGCAGTTCTTC
TRBJ2-2	TRBV7-9	TRBD2	NA	CASSWGLGDTGELFF	TGTGCCAGCAGCTGGGGACTAGGCGACACCGGGGAGCTGTTTTTT
TRBJ2-5	TRBV2	NA	NA	CASNEQNQETQYF	TGTGCCAGCAACGAACAGAACCAAGAGACCCAGTACTTC
TRBJ1-1	TRBV18	NA	NA	CASSRSGVAEAFF	TGTGCCAGCTCACGGTCAGGGGTGGCTGAAGCTTTCTTT
TRBJ2-3	TRBV13	NA	NA	CASSSGADTQYF	TGTGCCAGCAGCTCGGGAGCAGATACGCAGTATTTT
TRBJ2-1	TRBV6-5	TRBD2	NA	CASSSGLANYNEQFF	TGTGCCAGCAGTTCCGGACTAGCGAATTACAATGAGCAGTTCTTC
TRBJ1-1	TRBV7-2	TRBD1	NA	CASSLRGQGTEAFF	TGTGCCAGCAGCTTAAGGGGGCAGGGCACTGAAGCTTTCTTT
TRBJ2-7	TRBV5-6	NA	NA	CASSKPQAYEQYF	TGTGCCAGCAGCAAGCCCCAAGCCTACGAGCAGTACTTC
TRBJ1-5	TRBV6-5	TRBD1	once	CASSLGQGNTQPQHF	TGTGCCAGCAGTTTGGGACAGGGCAATACCCAGCCCCAGCATTTT
TRBJ1-1	TRBV6-5	TRBD1	NA	CASSLTPTGVNTEAFF	TGTGCCAGCAGTTTGACTCCGACAGGGGTGAACACTGAAGCTTTCTTT
TRBJ2-2	TRBV5-1	TRBD2	NA	CASSFTGTSGPGELFF	TGCGCCAGCAGCTTTACGGGGACTAGCGGACCCGGGGAGCTGTTTTTT
TRBJ2-7	TRBV28	TRBD1	NA	CASRLDGTGGYEQYF	TGTGCCAGCAGGTTAGACGGGACAGGGGGCTACGAGCAGTACTTC
TRBJ2-5	TRBV15	TRBD1	NA	CATSGDRGQETQYF	TGTGCCACCAGCGGGGACAGGGGGCAAGAGACCCAGTACTTC
TRBJ2-7	TRBV4-3	NA	NA	CASSQEGGYEQYF	TGCGCCAGCAGCCAAGAAGGGGGTTACGAGCAGTACTTC
TRBJ2-5	TRBV5-1	NA	NA	CASSLGQEQETQYF	TGCGCCAGCAGCTTGGGGCAGGAACAAGAGACCCAGTACTTC
TRBJ2-5	TRBV5-1	TRBD1	NA	CASRSGGSNQETQYF	TGCGCCAGCAGATCAGGGGGTTCGAACCAAGAGACCCAGTACTTC